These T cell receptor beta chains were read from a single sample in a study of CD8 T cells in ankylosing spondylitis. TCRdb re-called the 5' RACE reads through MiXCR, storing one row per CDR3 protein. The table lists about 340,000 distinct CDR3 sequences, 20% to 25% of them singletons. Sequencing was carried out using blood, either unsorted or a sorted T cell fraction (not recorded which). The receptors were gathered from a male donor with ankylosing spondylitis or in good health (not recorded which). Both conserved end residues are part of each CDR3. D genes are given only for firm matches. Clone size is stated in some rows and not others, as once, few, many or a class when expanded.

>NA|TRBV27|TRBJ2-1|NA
CASSPLLRGMDEQFF
TGTGCCAGCAGCCCACTACTGAGGGGGATGGATGAGCAGTTCTTC
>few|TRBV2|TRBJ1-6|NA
CASSELGDNSPLHF
TGTGCCAGCAGTGAATTGGGGGATAATTCACCCCTCCACTTT
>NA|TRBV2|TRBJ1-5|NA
CASSEALRQPQHF
TGTGCCAGCAGTGAAGCGCTTCGTCAGCCCCAGCATTTT
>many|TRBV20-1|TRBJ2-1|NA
CSASRGSYNEQFF
TGCAGTGCTAGCCGTGGCTCCTACAATGAGCAGTTCTTC
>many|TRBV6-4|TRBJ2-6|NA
CASSDNSGANVLTF
TGTGCCAGCAGTGACAACTCTGGGGCCAACGTCCTGACTTTC
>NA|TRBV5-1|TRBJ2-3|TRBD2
CASSTGTSGTDTQYF
TGCGCCAGCAGCACAGGGACTAGCGGCACAGATACGCAGTATTTT
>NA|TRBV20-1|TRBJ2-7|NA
CSASSGTHYEQYF
TGCAGTGCTAGTTCTGGGACGCACTACGAGCAGTACTTC
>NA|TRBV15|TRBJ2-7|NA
CATSLWRDYEQYF
TGTGCCACCAGCCTCTGGAGGGACTACGAGCAGTACTTC
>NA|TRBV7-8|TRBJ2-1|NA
CASTLFGSSYNEQFF
TGTGCCAGCACCCTTTTTGGAAGCTCCTACAATGAGCAGTTCTTC
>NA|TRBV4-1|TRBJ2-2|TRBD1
CASSPGQGFDGELFF
TGCGCCAGCAGCCCGGGACAGGGGTTCGACGGGGAGCTGTTTTTT
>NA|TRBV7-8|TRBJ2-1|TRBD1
CASSVGGTGGDLVVMDEQFF
TGTGCCAGCAGCGTAGGAGGGACAGGGGGCGACCTGGTTGTGATGGATGAGCAGTTCTTC
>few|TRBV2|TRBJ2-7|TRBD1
CASSEWGGQGRYEQYF
TGTGCCAGCAGTGAATGGGGGGGACAGGGACGCTACGAGCAGTACTTC
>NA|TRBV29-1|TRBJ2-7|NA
CSVLGLTYEQYF
TGCAGCGTTTTGGGACTGACCTACGAGCAGTACTTC
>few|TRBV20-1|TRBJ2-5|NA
CSARQRHQETQYF
TGCAGTGCTAGGCAACGGCACCAAGAGACCCAGTACTTC
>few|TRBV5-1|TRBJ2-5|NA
CASSLQVPQETQYF
TGCGCCAGCAGCTTACAAGTCCCCCAAGAGACCCAGTACTTC
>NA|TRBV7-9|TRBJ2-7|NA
CASSLVGPASFYEQYF
TGTGCCAGCAGCTTAGTAGGACCAGCGAGCTTTTACGAGCAGTACTTC
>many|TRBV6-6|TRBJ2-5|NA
CASSYEETQYF
TGTGCCAGCAGTTACGAAGAGACCCAGTACTTC
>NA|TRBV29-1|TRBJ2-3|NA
CSVEQGAIDTQYF
TGCAGCGTTGAACAAGGGGCAATAGATACGCAGTATTTT
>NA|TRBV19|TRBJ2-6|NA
CGSGANVLTF
TGTGGCTCTGGGGCCAACGTCCTGACTTTC
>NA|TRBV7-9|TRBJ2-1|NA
CASSDSTSYNEQFF
TGTGCCAGCAGTGACAGTACCTCCTACAATGAGCAGTTCTTC
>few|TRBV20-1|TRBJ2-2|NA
CSARSPNTGELFF
TGCAGTGCCAGGAGCCCCAACACCGGGGAGCTGTTTTTT